This T cell receptor beta chain was profiled in a study of T-cell reconstitution after alpha-beta-depleted transplantation in children. The V end lost 0 bases, the J end lost 2 bases, and 24 bases lay between the germline ends. Germline values: CDR1 DFQATT, CDR2 SNEGSKA (reference sequence). The CDR3 has 19 residues. Many counts were recorded for this clonotype. Researchers prepared the TCRbeta library using unique molecular identifiers, the study reports. MiXCR, run by TCRdb on the PCR reads, gives a single entry per CDR3 protein. The data show around 680,000 distinct CDR3 sequences, 16% seen once. The chain is built from TRBV20-1 and TRBJ2-3; D may be TRBD2 (6 bases). The source material was PBMCs from the stem cell graft donor, sampled from the stem cell graft. This clonotype was sampled from a human donor who donated a stem cell graft to a child with acute myeloid leukemia. The CDR3 sequence: CSARDGNPFPRGLTDTQYF. The CDR3, as DNA: TGCAGTGCTAGAGATGGGAACCCTTTCCCGCGGGGCCTCACAGATACGCAGTATTTT.